These 30 T cell receptor beta chains were sequenced from one sample in a study of Graves' ophthalmopathy and Graves' hyperthyroidism. Amplification targeted the TCR beta CDR3 regions, with RNA transcripts as the source material. Amplification began with first-round RT-PCR using HTBI primers, then second-round multiplex PCR was performed. TCRdb independently ran MiXCR on the multiplex PCR reads; one entry per CDR3 protein. This sample carries 680,000 or so distinct CDR3 sequences, around a fifth of them seen once, and the ten largest clones take around 6.5%. Material for sequencing was peripheral blood. The receptors originated from a young woman with stable Graves' hyperthyroidism. Some clones in this sample may be carry-over from other donors' samples.

This clonotype was picked up a small number of times. The V call is TRBV5-1, the J call TRBJ1-2; D not certain. Trimming took off 1 base at V and 4 bases at J, with 11 bases between the two ends. The germline V gene has CDR1 SGHRS and CDR2 YFSETQ. CDR3 length equals 14 residues. The CDR3 protein is CASSLITEPYGYTF. In nucleotides, the CDR3 is TGCGCCAGCAGCTTGATCACGGAACCCTATGGCTACACCTTC.

This clonotype came up a few times. Without the conserved terminal phenylalanine or tryptophan, this CDR3 likely stems from a read error. The chain uses TRBV28 and TRBJ2-5; TRBD2 is a possible D gene (6 bases). Germline-derived CDR1 and CDR2 are MDHEN and SYDVKM. Trimming stripped 4 bases from V and 0 bases from J, with 18 bases between. This CDR3 comprises 17 residues. CDR3 bases: TGTGCCAGCAGTTCGGGTGAGGCTAGCGAGTACCAAGAGACCCAGTACTCC. It specifies CASSSGEASEYQETQYS.

This clonotype was recorded at least ten times. The genes are TRBV29-1 and TRBJ2-7; D is tentatively TRBD1 or TRBD2 (5 bases each). Germline V CDR1 and CDR2: SQVTM, ANQGSEA. CDR3 length: 13 amino acids. V dropped 5 bases and J dropped 2 bases, with 13 bases sitting between them. Here the CDR3 reads CSVLRDDTYEQYF. DNA for the CDR3: TGCAGCGTTCTCCGGGACGACACCTACGAGCAGTACTTC.

The chain is built from TRBV4-1 and TRBJ1-2; D unresolved. The germline V gene encodes CDR1 MGHRA and CDR2 YSYEKL. Trimming shortened V by 0 bases and J by 5 bases, and 10 bases separated the two germline ends. This CDR3 spans 14 amino acids. Here the CDR3 DNA reads TGCGCCAGCAGCCAAGATCTGATGGTGTATGGCTACACCTTC. Translation gives CASSQDLMVYGYTF.

The gene calls are TRBV6-1 and TRBJ2-7; D is perhaps TRBD1 (6 bases). This CDR3 has 14 residues. Germline values: CDR1 MNHNS, CDR2 SASEGT. The V end was cut by 5 bases, the J end by 2 bases, with 13 bases between. CDR3: CASSTGIWAYEQYF. CDR3 DNA: TGTGCCAGCAGTACAGGGATTTGGGCCTACGAGCAGTACTTC.

In regard to this clonotype: The CDR3 end shows no conserved phenylalanine or tryptophan, and so a read error is likely. The chain is built from TRBV9 and TRBJ1-1; D unclear. This CDR3 contains 13 residues. Per the germline V gene, CDR1 is SGDLS and CDR2 is YYNGEE. V was clipped by 2 bases and J by 0 bases, with 5 bases between them. The CDR3 DNA is TGTGCCAGCAGCGTTACAGTGAACACTGAAGCTTTCGTT. This encodes CASSVTVNTEAFV.

This clonotype was seen more than once but under ten times. The V gene is TRBV6-1, the J gene TRBJ1-3, with D unclear. CDR1 is MNHNS and CDR2 is SASEGT in the germline V gene. The CDR3 has 14 residues. Trimming removed 6 bases from V and 0 bases from J, with 9 bases in between. CDR3 sequence reads: CASRAAFSGNTIYF. As DNA, the CDR3 is TGTGCCAGCAGGGCGGCCTTCTCTGGAAACACCATATATTTT.

The CDR3 DNA follows: TGTGCCAGCAGTTTAGTGGGTGCCGGGGGAGGGCCCCAGCATTTT. Protein product: CASSLVGAGGGPQHF. The chain couples TRBV12-3 or TRBV12-4 to TRBJ1-5; possible D gene TRBD1, 5 bases. CDR3 size: 15 residues. V lost 1 base, J lost 9 bases, and 16 bases lay in between.

V gene TRBV27 combines with J gene TRBJ1-2; maybe TRBD1 (5 bases). The CDR3 is made up of 12 amino acids. CDR1 MNHEY and CDR2 SMNVEV come from the germline V gene (reference sequence). V lost 8 bases and J lost 4, with 11 bases in between. The CDR3, as DNA: TGTGCCAGCGGACCGACAGTCTATGGCTACACCTTC. This translates into CASGPTVYGYTF.

This clonotype was picked up many times. The V and J genes are TRBV4-1 and TRBJ1-1; D is uncertain. The CDR3 runs to 14 residues. Germline loops: CDR1 MGHRA, CDR2 YSYEKL. The V end lost 0 bases, the J end lost 9 bases, and 14 bases lay between the germline ends. The CDR3 sequence: CASSQDHTKWKAFF. In DNA, the CDR3 is TGCGCCAGCAGCCAAGATCACACAAAATGGAAAGCTTTCTTT.

This clonotype showed up many times. This rearrangement joins TRBV12-3 or TRBV12-4 to TRBJ2-4, with no clear D. Trimming took off 1 base at V and 8 bases at J, with 15 bases between the two ends. This CDR3 has 15 residues. CDR3 sequence: CASSLEGRRSDIQYF. The CDR3 DNA reads as TGTGCCAGCAGTTTAGAGGGCCGTCGCTCGGACATTCAGTACTTC.

In its sample, this clonotype was seen a few times. CDR3 amino acids: CASSPDRVDYEQYF. The CDR3 nucleotides are TGTGCCAGCAGCCCAGACAGGGTTGACTACGAGCAGTACTTC. The chain couples TRBV12-3 or TRBV12-4 to TRBJ2-7, with 7 nucleotides matching TRBD1. There are 14 residues in the CDR3. J gave up 3 bases and V 6 bases, and 8 bases lay outside the gene matches.

The chain joins TRBV7-2 to TRBJ2-7; the match to TRBD2 covers 8 bases. The CDR3 spans 14 residues. Looked up from germline, CDR1 is SGHTA and CDR2 is FQGNSA. The V segment lost 5 bases and the J segment 1 base; nucleotides outside the gene matches: 4. The CDR3 region has the DNA TGTGCCAGCAGCCGAGCGGGAGTTTCCTACGAGCAGTACTTC. Translating gives CASSRAGVSYEQYF.

This rearrangement joins TRBV27 to TRBJ1-5; D call uncertain. V lost 1 base, J lost 4 bases, and 11 bases lay in between. The CDR3 runs 15 residues. Per germline, CDR1 MNHEY and CDR2 SMNVEV (reference sequence). In DNA form, the CDR3 reads TGTGCCAGCAGTTTATTTTCGGGAGAAAATCAGCCCCAGCATTTT. As protein: CASSLFSGENQPQHF.

Remarks on this clonotype: A much larger clone lies one base from this, so it may be a read error. CDR3 loop: CASSEPGLSVWEQYF. CDR3 sequence (DNA): TGTGCCAGCAGTGAACCCGGACTATCCGTCTGGGAGCAGTACTTC. This chain uses TRBV6-1 with TRBJ2-7, with a possible D match to TRBD2 (6 bases). Germline V gene data show CDR1 as MNHNS and CDR2 as SASEGT. V dropped 2 bases and J dropped 7 bases, with 18 bases sitting between them. The CDR3 runs 15 residues.

This clonotype has at least ten counts. J is TRBJ2-5 and V is TRBV12-3 or TRBV12-4; TRBD1 matches 7 bases. The ends lost 6 bases at V and 1 base at J; junction bases unmatched: 2. The CDR3 contains 13 residues. This chain's CDR3 is CASRGTVQETQYF. The DNA for the CDR3 is TGTGCCAGCAGAGGGACAGTCCAAGAGACCCAGTACTTC.

This clonotype was counted between two and nine times. The J gene is TRBJ1-1, the V gene TRBV28; D is unresolved. Per the germline V gene, CDR1 is MDHEN and CDR2 is SYDVKM. CDR3 length: 14 amino acids. Trimming took 4 bases from V and 1 from J, leaving 10 bases between them. The CDR3 DNA reads TGTGCCAGCAGTTCAGGCAGCCCGAACACTGAAGCTTTCTTT. It specifies CASSSGSPNTEAFF. Filled out from reference TRBV28 and TRBJ1-1, the complete variable domain reads DVKVTQSSRYLVKRTGEKVFLECVQDMDHENMFWYRQDPGLGLRLIYFSYDVKMKEKGDIPEGYSVSREKKERFSLILESASTNQTSMYLCASSSGSPNTEAFFGQGTRLTVV.

The CDR3 DNA is TGTGCCAGCAGTTTGAGACGTGGAAATCAGCCCCAGCATTTT. This encodes CASSLRRGNQPQHF. This chain links TRBV12-3 or TRBV12-4 with TRBJ1-5; D gene uncertain. Trimming pared 3 bases from V and 4 bases from J, leaving 10 bases between. This CDR3 contains 14 residues.

The chain links TRBV5-6 to TRBJ1-5; 10 bases map to TRBD1. Germline V CDR1 and CDR2: SGHDT, YYEEEE. This CDR3 comprises 15 residues. V gave up 0 bases and J gave up 6 bases; unmatched junction bases: 3. The CDR3 loop is CASSLAGTGVQPQHF. CDR3 in DNA: TGTGCCAGCAGCTTGGCCGGGACAGGGGTTCAGCCCCAGCATTTT.

This clonotype has ten or more counts. The V gene is TRBV11-1, the J gene TRBJ1-2; 9 positions agree with TRBD1. There are 15 residues in the CDR3. The junction had 8 bases not matched to a gene; V was cut back by 3 bases and J by 6 bases. Germline V CDR1 and CDR2: SGHAT, FQDESV (reference sequence). The CDR3 loop reads CASSLNTWDRDGYTF. The CDR3 region has the DNA TGTGCCAGCAGCTTGAATACGTGGGACAGGGATGGCTACACCTTC.

The CDR3 loop reads CASSSWGSPYEQYF. The CDR3 nucleotides read TGTGCCAGCAGTTCATGGGGTTCCCCCTACGAGCAGTACTTC. This sequence joins TRBV12-3 or TRBV12-4 and TRBJ2-7; no definite D call. V was shortened by 4 bases and J by 2 bases, with 12 bases between the two germline ends. CDR3 length equals 14 residues.

The chain combines TRBV6-2 or TRBV6-3 with TRBJ2-7; the match to TRBD1 covers 7 bases. J was trimmed by 3 bases and V by 2 bases; bases with no gene match: 13. Germline V gene sequence: CDR1 MNHEY, CDR2 SVGEGT. This CDR3 region has 17 residues. The CDR3 loop reads CASSYRPDREKGYEQYF. CDR3 nucleotides: TGTGCCAGCAGTTACCGGCCCGACAGGGAAAAAGGCTACGAGCAGTACTTC.

Ten or more counts support this clonotype. The chain uses TRBV20-1 and TRBJ2-7; D is perhaps TRBD2 (6 bases). This CDR3 comprises 13 residues. The V and J ends lost 3 bases and 7 bases respectively, with 16 bases between them. The germline V gene encodes CDR1 DFQATT and CDR2 SNEGSKA (reference sequence). The CDR3 sequence: CSASRDSEREQYF. The CDR3 region has the DNA TGCAGTGCTAGTCGGGACTCCGAGAGGGAGCAGTACTTC.

This clonotype showed up many times. The V and J genes are TRBV6-2 or TRBV6-3 and TRBJ2-7, with 9 bases identical to TRBD1. Germline lookup yields CDR1 MNHEY and CDR2 SVGEGT. The CDR3 loop spans 15 amino acids. V lost 6 bases and J lost 4; bases outside the gene matches: 10. CDR3 bases: TGTGCCAGCAGATTGGAGGGACAGGGAAGGTACGAGCAGTACTTC. It yields the protein CASRLEGQGRYEQYF.

The V and J genes are TRBV18 and TRBJ1-6; D may be TRBD1 (5 bases). V dropped 4 bases and J dropped 5 bases, with 12 bases sitting between them. The CDR3 length is 15 residues. Germline V CDR1 and CDR2: KGHSH, LQKENI. Here the CDR3 DNA reads TGTGCCAGCTCACTACGAGCCAGGGATAATTCACCCCTCCACTTT. The encoded protein is CASSLRARDNSPLHF.

This clonotype was found many times. The chain joins TRBV9 to TRBJ1-1; D gene uncertain. The V end lost 5 bases, the J end lost 6 bases, and 17 bases lay between the germline ends. The length of the CDR3 is 14 residues. Germline V lookup: CDR1 SGDLS, CDR2 YYNGEE. In DNA form, the CDR3 reads TGTGCCAGCAGTCCCTCTCCCGGAGTAGCTGAAGCTTTCTTT. Translated: CASSPSPGVAEAFF.

Ten or more counts support this clonotype. The V call is TRBV5-1, the J call TRBJ2-7; 8 bases line up with TRBD1. The germline V gene has CDR1 SGHRS and CDR2 YFSETQ. The CDR3 extends over 16 amino acids. V lost 4 bases and J lost 4; bases outside the gene matches: 13. CDR3 in amino acids: CASSLGGVQGAYEQYF. The CDR3 region has the DNA TGCGCCAGCAGCCTGGGTGGGGTCCAGGGGGCTTACGAGCAGTACTTC.

There are many counts of this clonotype. This sequence joins TRBV6-1 and TRBJ1-3, with no clear D. V lost 5 bases to trimming and J lost 5 bases, with 13 bases between them. This CDR3 spans 14 amino acids. Germline V gives CDR1 MNHNS, CDR2 SASEGT. The CDR3 here is CASSQGNSRNTIYF. CDR3 sequence (DNA): TGTGCCAGCAGTCAAGGGAACTCCCGAAACACCATATATTTT.

This clonotype appeared a few times. The conserved closing phenylalanine or tryptophan is absent in this CDR3, likely reflecting a read error. The DNA is omitted, as the CDR3 cannot be located on it reliably, and the CDR3 follows TCRdb's listing. The chain carries TRBV5-1 and TRBJ1-2. Germline values: CDR1 SGHRS, CDR2 YFSETQ. The CDR3 is 12 residues long, counting both termini. Here the CDR3 reads CASTHRGGRTPL.

The chain combines TRBV29-1 with TRBJ2-1, with TRBD2 identical over 9 bases. The CDR3 consists of 16 residues. Trimming cost V 2 bases and J 3 bases; bases outside gene matches: 8. CDR1 and CDR2 (germline): SQVTM, ANQGSEA. CDR3 protein: CSVEFLGLAVYNEQFF. In DNA form, the CDR3 reads TGCAGCGTTGAATTTTTGGGACTAGCAGTCTACAATGAGCAGTTCTTC.